This record looks at one T cell receptor beta chain sequence and its context. Its target is not known. This entry comes from a study of vaccination effects on CD4 cells after COVID-19. Whole-study context: Samples collected post-vaccine were obtained a median of 72 days after the second dose. Study-level results: Convalescent patients numbered few in the study; early post-infection timepoints were missing entirely.

The CDR3 runs 17 residues. The J segment lost 6 bases and the V segment lost 5 bases, leaving 15 bases of the junction unmatched. CDR1 is SGHAT and CDR2 is FQNNGV in the germline V gene. Peptide-pool stimulation followed by sequencing identified expanded antigen-specific CD4+ clonotypes in the ViraFEST assay. Following a roughly 11-day culture, CD4+ T cells were purified. Of the BNT162b2 and mRNA-1273 vaccines, participants received two doses of one or the other. Sequenced by immunoSEQ multiplex PCR; TCRdb stores in-frame clones only, minus some. In the table there are 25,000 to 35,000 clones, roughly four fifths of which are singletons.

The sequence came from a human donor who received a COVID-19 vaccine. This chain links TRBV11-2 with TRBJ1-5, with 8 nucleotides matching TRBD1. The sample here was CD4+ T cells from PBMCs cultured with HCoV-229E spike peptides, taken after COVID-19 vaccination. The CDR3 reads CASSIGPWTGYGQPQHF. The CDR3 region has the DNA TGTGCCAGCAGCATCGGGCCCTGGACAGGGTACGGTCAGCCCCAGCATTTT.